The following is a TCR beta chain sequence with its context. This sample stems from a study of blood T cell repertoires in COVID-19. Across the study: Acute-phase and convalescent COVID-19 samples originated in the United States, Italy and Spain. PBMCs, B-cell-depleted T cells, or T cells provided the cDNA or gDNA that made up the material.

Germline V gene sequence: CDR1 ENHRY, CDR2 SYGVKD. Trimming took off 0 bases at V and 5 bases at J, with 7 bases between the two ends. The CDR3 sequence is 13 residues long. Original methodology: The assay estimated nucleated cells by amplifying reference gene primers. Using immunoSEQ multiplex PCR, the repertoire was profiled, and TCRdb retains in-frame clones only, with some absent. V, J and clone size were drawn from that table, and D and trimming were deduced from the DNA. The data show 100,000 or so clones, with 75% to 90% seen just once and roughly 32% held by the top ten. This chain uses TRBV10-3 with TRBJ2-5; D is unclear. Sequenced material: peripheral blood. The TCR sequence derives from a woman of 80 years or more with acute or convalescent COVID-19. The CDR3 loop reads CAISESYRETQYF. DNA for the CDR3: TGTGCCATCAGTGAGTCGTATCGGGAGACCCAGTACTTC.